This record covers a single T cell receptor (beta chain). The length of the CDR3 is 15 residues. Germline CDR1 is SGHRS and CDR2 is YFSETQ. The germline V and J ends were trimmed by 1 base and 0 bases, with 8 bases remaining between them. The data were taken from a study of control samples from healthy donors and cancer patients. The method was immunoSEQ multiplex PCR; TCRdb's version includes in-frame clones alone and lacks a portion of them. The top ten clones hold roughly 18% of a sample with about 83,000 clones, roughly 91% of them seen once. Sequenced input: blood. This sequence joins TRBV5-1 and TRBJ1-5; D is possibly TRBD1 (6 bases). This TCR was recovered from a man in his forties or fifties in good health. DNA of the CDR3: TGCGCCAGCAGCTTGACAGGGTCTAGCAATCAGCCCCAGCATTTT. This gives the protein CASSLTGSSNQPQHF.